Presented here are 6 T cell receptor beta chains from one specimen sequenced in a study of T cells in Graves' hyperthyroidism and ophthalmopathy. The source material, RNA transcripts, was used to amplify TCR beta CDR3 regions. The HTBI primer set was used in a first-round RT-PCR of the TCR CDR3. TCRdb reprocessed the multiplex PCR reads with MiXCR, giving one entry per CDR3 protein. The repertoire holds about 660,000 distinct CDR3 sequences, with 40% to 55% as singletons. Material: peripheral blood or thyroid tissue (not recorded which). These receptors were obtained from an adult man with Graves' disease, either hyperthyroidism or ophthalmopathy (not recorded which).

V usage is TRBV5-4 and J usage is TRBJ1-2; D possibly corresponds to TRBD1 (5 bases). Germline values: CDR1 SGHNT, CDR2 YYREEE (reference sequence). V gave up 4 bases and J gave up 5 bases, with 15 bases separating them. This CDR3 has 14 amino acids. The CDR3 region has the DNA TGTGCCAGCAGCGTAACCGGGACGGCGTATGGCTACACCTTC. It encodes CASSVTGTAYGYTF.

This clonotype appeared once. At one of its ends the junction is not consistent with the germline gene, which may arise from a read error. In DNA, the CDR3 is TGCGCCAGCAGCCAGTTGCAGGTACAGGAAAAACTGCTTTTT. Its protein product is CASSQLQVQEKLLF. The chain links TRBV4-3 to TRBJ1-4; a weak D match, TRBD1 (5 bases). This CDR3 region has 14 residues. Germline loops: CDR1 LGHNA, CDR2 YSLEER.

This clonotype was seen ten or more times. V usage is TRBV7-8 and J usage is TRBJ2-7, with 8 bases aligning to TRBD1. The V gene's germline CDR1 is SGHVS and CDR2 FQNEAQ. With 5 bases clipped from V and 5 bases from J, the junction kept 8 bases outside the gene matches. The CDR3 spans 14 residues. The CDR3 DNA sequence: TGTGCCAGCAGCCTGGACAGGGAGAGGCACGAGCAGTACTTC. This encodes CASSLDRERHEQYF.

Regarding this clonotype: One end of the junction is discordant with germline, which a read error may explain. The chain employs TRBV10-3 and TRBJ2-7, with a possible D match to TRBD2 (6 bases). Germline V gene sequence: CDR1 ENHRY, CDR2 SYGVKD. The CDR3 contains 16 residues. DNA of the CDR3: TGTGCCAGCAGTGAAGCGCTGACCGGGAGCTCCTACGAGCAGTACTTC. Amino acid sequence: CASSEALTGSSYEQYF.

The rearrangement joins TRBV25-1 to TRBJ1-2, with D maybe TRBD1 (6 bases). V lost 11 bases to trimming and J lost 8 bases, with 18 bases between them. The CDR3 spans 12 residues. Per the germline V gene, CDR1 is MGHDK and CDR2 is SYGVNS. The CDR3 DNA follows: TGTGCCTGGGCGACAGGAGGTAGCGGCTACACCTTC. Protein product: CAWATGGSGYTF.

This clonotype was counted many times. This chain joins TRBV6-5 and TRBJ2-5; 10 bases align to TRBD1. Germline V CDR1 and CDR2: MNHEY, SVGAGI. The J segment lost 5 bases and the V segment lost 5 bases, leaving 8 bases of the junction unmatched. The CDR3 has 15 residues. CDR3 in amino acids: CASSNEGQGGETQYF. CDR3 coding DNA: TGTGCCAGCAGTAACGAAGGACAGGGGGGCGAGACCCAGTACTTC.